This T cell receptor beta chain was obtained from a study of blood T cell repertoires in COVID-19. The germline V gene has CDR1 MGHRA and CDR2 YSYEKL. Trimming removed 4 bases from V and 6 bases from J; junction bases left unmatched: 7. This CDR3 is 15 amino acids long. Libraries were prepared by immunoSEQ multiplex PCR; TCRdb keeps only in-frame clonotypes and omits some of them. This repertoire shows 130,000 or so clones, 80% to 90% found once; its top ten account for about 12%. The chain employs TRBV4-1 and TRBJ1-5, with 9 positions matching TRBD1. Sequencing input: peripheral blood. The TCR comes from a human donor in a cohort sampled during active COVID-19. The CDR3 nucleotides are TGCGCCAGCAGCCGGGGACAGGGTGTGAGTCAGCCCCAGCATTTT. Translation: CASSRGQGVSQPQHF.